The clone carrying this T cell receptor (beta chain) was detected a few times. Its antigen remains unknown. The entry originates in a study of beta chain features in type 1 diabetes. Points from the study as a whole: Within each of all four CD4+ subsets, Type 1 diabetes patients had TCRB CDR3s that were moderately but significantly shorter. Patients with type 1 diabetes carried fewer insertions and had more deletions at their VDJ junctions. It was not settled here whether HLA type affects TCRB rearrangement.

After removal of 2 bases from V and 2 bases from J, the junction contained 3 bases not matched to a gene. Germline-derived CDR1 and CDR2 are GTSNPN and SVGIG (reference sequence). The CDR3 totals 13 residues. Expressed TCRB transcripts got sequenced, as all isolated RNA was reverse transcribed. Clones were sequenced by immunoSEQ multiplex PCR, and TCRdb holds only the in-frame ones, with some missing. The profile shows a few hundred thousand clones, 13% of them singletons. The sequenced material came from naive CD4+ T cells from blood. The chain has TRBV30 and TRBJ2-7; 7 positions agree with TRBD2. The TCR sequence derives from a young woman with type 1 diabetes. This CDR3 reads CAWSRSGAYEQYV. In DNA, the CDR3 is TGTGCCTGGAGTCGCAGCGGGGCCTACGAGCAGTACGTC.